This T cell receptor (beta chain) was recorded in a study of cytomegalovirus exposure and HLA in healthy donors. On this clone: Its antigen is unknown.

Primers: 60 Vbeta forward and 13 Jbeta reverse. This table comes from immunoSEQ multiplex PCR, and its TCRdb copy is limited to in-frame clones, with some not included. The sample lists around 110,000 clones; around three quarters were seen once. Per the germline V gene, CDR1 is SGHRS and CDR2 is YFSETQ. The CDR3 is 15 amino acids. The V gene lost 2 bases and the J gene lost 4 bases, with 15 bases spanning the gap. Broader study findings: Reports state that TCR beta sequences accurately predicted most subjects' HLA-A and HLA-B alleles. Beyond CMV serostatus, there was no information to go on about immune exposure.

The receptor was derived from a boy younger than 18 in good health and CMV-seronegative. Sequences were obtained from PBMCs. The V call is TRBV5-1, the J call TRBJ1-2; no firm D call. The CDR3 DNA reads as TGCGCCAGCAGCTTTGGGTTGGAGGGTATCTATGGCTACACCTTC. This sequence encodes CASSFGLEGIYGYTF.